This TCR beta chain was identified during a study of cytomegalovirus exposure and HLA in healthy donors. General observations from the study: Several top significant clusters appeared, in a later analysis, to be linked to common viral pathogens.

This clone was seen a few times. Its specificity is unknown. V was shortened by 1 base and J by 0 bases, with 5 bases between the two germline ends. This CDR3 comprises 14 residues. CDR1 and CDR2 (germline): MGHRA, YSYEKL. In the PCR, 60 Vbeta and 13 Jbeta primers were used. Authors' methods: Later analysis identified approximately 80 million unique TCR beta chains, approximately 10 million shared. Assay: immunoSEQ multiplex PCR; the TCRdb copy retains only in-frame clones and omits some. V, J and clone size reflect that table, while D and trimming were determined from the DNA. The sample carries about 160,000 clones, about 71% recorded once.

Material for sequencing was PBMCs. The chain uses TRBV4-1 and TRBJ2-3; D unclear. The clonotype comes from a woman younger than 45 in good health and CMV-seronegative. The CDR3 loop is CASSQGASTDTQYF. In DNA, the CDR3 is TGCGCCAGCAGCCAAGGAGCCAGCACAGATACGCAGTATTTT.